This TCR beta chain was recorded in a study of tumor-infiltrating lymphocytes in localized non-small cell lung cancer. Overall study: Each patient gave resected tumor and non-adjacent uninvolved lung tissue. General study findings and limits: Tumor T-cell fraction was not associated with recurrence-free survival.

In the case of this clone: The antigen is unknown.

Data came from immunoSEQ multiplex PCR; TCRdb stores just in-frame clones and leaves some out. The sample holds roughly 30,000 clones, 80% to 90% seen once. Germline lookup yields CDR1 GTSNPN and CDR2 SVGIG (reference sequence). The V and J ends lost 0 bases and 2 bases respectively, with 16 bases between them. CDR3 length: 16 amino acids. The TCR originated in a human donor with non-small cell lung cancer. The J gene is TRBJ1-2, the V gene TRBV30; a weak D match, TRBD1 (5 bases). Sequenced sample: lung tumor tissue. CDR3 bases: TGTGCCTGGAGTGTACGGTCAGGGAATATGAACTATGGCTACACCTTC. It codes for CAWSVRSGNMNYGYTF.